The 10 T cell receptor beta chains reported below all come from one sample, sequenced in a study of cytomegalovirus exposure and HLA in healthy donors. Produced via immunoSEQ multiplex PCR; TCRdb's table is partial and in-frame only. The sample carries about 220,000 clones, 85% to 95% recorded once. The sequenced sample was PBMCs. The receptors were sampled from a woman between 18 and 30 years old in good health and CMV-seronegative.

The CDR3 is CASSFGYRGTAGELFF. CDR3 bases: TGTGCCAGCAGCTTCGGTTACAGGGGTACGGCCGGGGAGCTGTTTTTT. The rearrangement uses TRBV11-2 and TRBJ2-2, with 7 bases identical to TRBD1. The CDR3 consists of 16 residues. In germline, CDR1 is SGHAT, CDR2 FQNNGV. Trimming removed 3 bases from V and 6 bases from J; junction bases left unmatched: 10.

The V call is TRBV7-9, the J call TRBJ1-5, with D maybe TRBD1 (5 bases). The V gene's germline CDR1 is SEHNR and CDR2 FQNEAQ (reference sequence). This CDR3 is built from 16 residues. V lost 5 bases, J lost 1 base, and 15 bases lay in between. CDR3 sequence reads: CASSKDGGLSNQPQHF. In DNA form, the CDR3 reads TGTGCCAGCAGCAAAGACGGGGGACTGAGCAATCAGCCCCAGCATTTT.

The rearrangement joins TRBV13 to TRBJ2-7; 9 bases map to TRBD2. J was trimmed by 4 bases and V by 0 bases; bases with no gene match: 7. CDR3 length: 16 amino acids. Germline V gives CDR1 PRHDT, CDR2 FYEKMQ (reference sequence). CDR3 residues: CASSLGRASGTYEQYF. CDR3 nucleotide sequence: TGTGCCAGCAGCTTAGGCCGGGCTAGCGGGACTTACGAGCAGTACTTC. Combining the CDR3 with reference TRBV13 and TRBJ2-7 gives the whole variable domain AAGVIQSPRHLIKEKRETATLKCYPIPRHDTVYWYQQGPGQDPQFLISFYEKMQSDKGSIPDRFSAQQFSDYHSELNMSSLELGDSALYFCASSLGRASGTYEQYFGPGTRLTVT.

The chain carries TRBV30 and TRBJ1-3; D gene uncertain. The CDR3 has 14 residues. V shed 2 bases and J shed 0 bases, with 8 bases lying between them. Germline assignment: CDR1 GTSNPN and CDR2 SVGIG (reference sequence). This chain's CDR3 is CAWSPGSSGNTIYF. The CDR3 DNA reads as TGTGCCTGGAGTCCAGGAAGCTCTGGAAACACCATATATTTT.

The chain has TRBV7-3 and TRBJ2-1; 10 bases match TRBD2. CDR1 is SGHTA and CDR2 is FQGTGA in the germline V gene. CDR3 length: 13 amino acids. The junction had 9 bases not matched to a gene; V was cut back by 4 bases and J by 15 bases. This CDR3 reads CASSSTSGTTTFF. The DNA of the CDR3 is TGTGCCAGCAGCTCTACTAGCGGGACTACAACGTTCTTC.

This rearrangement joins TRBV7-8 to TRBJ1-1; 10 nucleotides line up with TRBD1. V lost 5 bases, J lost 12 bases, and 12 bases stayed unmatched. The CDR3 length is 14 residues. Per the germline V gene, CDR1 is SGHVS and CDR2 is FQNEAQ. As DNA, the CDR3 is TGTGCCAGCAGCCGAAGGGGAGGGACAGGGGAAACTTTCTTT. Its protein is CASSRRGGTGETFF.

The chain joins TRBV7-9 to TRBJ1-4; 10 bases agree with TRBD1. Germline V gene sequence: CDR1 SEHNR, CDR2 FQNEAQ (reference sequence). There are 16 residues in the CDR3. J gave up 0 bases and V 3 bases, and 1 base lay outside the gene matches. The DNA for the CDR3 is TGTGCCAGCAGCTTTGGACAGGGGGCAACTAATGAAAAACTGTTTTTT. Protein product: CASSFGQGATNEKLFF. Full variable domain (missing parts from reference TRBV7-9 and TRBJ1-4): DTGVSQNPRHKITKRGQNVTFRCDPISEHNRLYWYRQTLGQGPEFLTYFQNEAQLEKSRLLSDRFSAERPKGSFSTLEIQRTEQGDSAMYLCASSFGQGATNEKLFFGSGTQLSVL.

This rearrangement joins TRBV19 to TRBJ1-1, with 7 bases that match TRBD1. The CDR3 spans 12 residues. J was trimmed by 1 base and V by 10 bases; bases with no gene match: 3. Germline assignment: CDR1 LNHDA and CDR2 SQIVND (reference sequence). DNA for the CDR3: TGTGCCATCCACAGGGGGAACACTGAAGCTTTCTTT. This codes for CAIHRGNTEAFF.

The chain employs TRBV29-1 and TRBJ2-2, with D possibly matching TRBD1 (5 bases). CDR3 size: 13 residues. CDR1 SQVTM and CDR2 ANQGSEA come from the germline V gene. The ends were cut back, 4 bases at V and 0 bases at J, with 6 bases in the middle. CDR3 protein: CSVGTTNTGELFF. CDR3 in DNA: TGCAGCGTTGGGACAACGAACACCGGGGAGCTGTTTTTT.

V and J are TRBV19 and TRBJ1-2; a weak D match, TRBD1 (6 bases). Germline-derived CDR1 and CDR2 are LNHDA and SQIVND (reference sequence). The CDR3 contains 14 residues. The germline V and J ends were trimmed by 10 bases and 3 bases, with 18 bases remaining between them. The CDR3 loop is CATRKGGAYYGYTF. CDR3 DNA sequence: TGTGCCACCAGAAAGGGGGGGGCTTACTATGGCTACACCTTC.